What follows are 14 T cell receptor beta chains derived from one specimen sequenced in a study of tumor-infiltrating lymphocytes in primary liver carcinoma. Unsorted whole blood supplied the blood RNA, and germline DNA was isolated too. Making TCR beta cDNA involved roughly 500 ng total RNA and a constant-region primer. Each TCR beta library was derived from three nested multiplex PCR rounds that employed slightly modified ARM-PCR. Rounds one and two of PCR, each of around 9 cycles, were primed with TRBV1-TRBV30 forward primers and a C-beta reverse primer. TCRdb processed the multiplex PCR reads anew with MiXCR; each CDR3 protein has one entry. This table holds 310,000 or so distinct CDR3 sequences, approximately 58% found once. The material sequenced was peripheral blood. These TCRs come from a woman younger than 45 with primary liver carcinoma and hepatitis B virus infection.

The chain uses TRBV29-1 and TRBJ1-4, with D possibly matching TRBD1 (6 bases). The CDR3 runs 13 residues. Trimming took 6 bases from V and 8 from J, leaving 16 bases between them. Germline V lookup: CDR1 SQVTM, CDR2 ANQGSEA. DNA of the CDR3: TGCAGCGTGAAGGGGGGGCTGGGAGAAAAACTGTTTTTT. Translation: CSVKGGLGEKLFF.

Points on this clonotype: Given a much more abundant clone one base away, this may be a read error. The chain joins TRBV4-2 to TRBJ2-2; D remains ambiguous. V dropped 0 bases and J dropped 0 bases, with 11 bases sitting between them. This CDR3 has 17 amino acids. Germline lookup yields CDR1 LGHNA and CDR2 YNFKEQ. The CDR3 nucleotides are TGTGCCAGCAGCCAAGATTTGAGCAAGGCGAACACCGGGGAGCTGTTTTTT. Translated, it gives CASSQDLSKANTGELFF.

A single count supports this clonotype. A read error may be the cause here, since a much bigger clone is one base away. The chain recombines TRBV6-6 with TRBJ1-3, with a tentative D call TRBD1 (5 bases). CDR3 length: 15 residues. V lost 7 bases and J lost 2, with 15 bases in between. Germline CDR1 and CDR2: MNHNY and SVGAGI (reference sequence). The CDR3 reads CASILTSGTGNTIYF. The CDR3 DNA is TGTGCCAGCATACTAACGTCAGGGACTGGAAACACCATATATTTT.

This clonotype was counted many times. CDR3 nucleotide sequence: TGTGCCAGCAGTTCCTCTTCCCAGGGAAAGGGTGAAGCTTTCTTT. It encodes CASSSSSQGKGEAFF. This sequence joins TRBV6-6 and TRBJ1-1; tentatively, D is TRBD1 (5 bases). Germline values: CDR1 MNHNY, CDR2 SVGAGI (reference sequence). The germline V and J ends were trimmed by 4 bases and 7 bases, with 19 bases remaining between them. The CDR3 has 15 amino acids.

A note on this clonotype: This clone may be a read error of a much larger clone one base away. The rearrangement uses TRBV29-1 and TRBJ1-3; D gene ambiguous. CDR1 SQVTM and CDR2 ANQGSEA come from the germline V gene. The CDR3 runs to 14 residues. The CDR3 nucleotides read TGCAGCGTTGCTTGGGTCAACTCTGGAAACGCCATATATTTT. It encodes CSVAWVNSGNAIYF.

To note about this clonotype: An end of the junction does not agree with germline; a read error may underlie this. The V gene is TRBV6-6, the J gene TRBJ2-7, with D unresolved. The CDR3 runs 14 residues. Looked up from germline, CDR1 is MNHNY and CDR2 is SVGAGI (reference sequence). The CDR3 loop is CVSRPDTVSYEQYF. DNA of the CDR3: TGTGTCAGCAGACCTGACACTGTCTCCTACGAGCAGTACTTC.

This clonotype was counted once. The chain carries TRBV29-1 and TRBJ1-2; 9 bases fit TRBD1. This CDR3 is built from 12 residues. The J segment lost 5 bases and the V segment lost 6 bases, leaving 4 bases of the junction unmatched. The germline V gene encodes CDR1 SQVTM and CDR2 ANQGSEA. The CDR3 nucleotides are TGCAGCGTGGGGGACAGGGTGTATGGCTACACCTTC. It translates to CSVGDRVYGYTF.

This clonotype was counted a few times. This chain uses TRBV5-4 with TRBJ2-1; 7 bases align to TRBD2. The trim removed 2 bases at V and 5 bases at J, leaving 4 bases unmatched. This CDR3 comprises 14 residues. CDR1 is SGHNT and CDR2 is YYREEE in the germline V gene (reference sequence). Written as DNA, the CDR3 is TGTGCCAGCAGCTTTAGCAGCGGGGACAATGAGCAGTTCTTC. Protein product: CASSFSSGDNEQFF.

J is TRBJ2-1 and V is TRBV5-1; TRBD2 might be the D (6 bases). Between the trimmed V and J ends, which lost 6 bases and 9 bases, there was a span of 19 bases. CDR3 length equals 14 residues. CDR1 is SGHRS and CDR2 is YFSETQ in the germline V gene. The CDR3 sequence: CASMTEGALGEQFF. CDR3 bases: TGCGCCAGCATGACGGAGGGAGCTTTGGGTGAGCAGTTCTTC.

Concerning this clonotype itself: This sequence may be a read error, since a much larger clone differs from it by one base. Given the absence of the conserved phenylalanine or tryptophan at the CDR3 end, a read error is likely. The chain recombines TRBV29-1 with TRBJ1-2, with no clear D. V shed 3 bases and J shed 8 bases, with 13 bases lying between them. CDR3 length: 12 residues. Germline V lookup: CDR1 SQVTM, CDR2 ANQGSEA. CDR3: CSVEGRSWGYTL. CDR3 DNA: TGCAGCGTTGAGGGGAGGTCTTGGGGCTACACCCTC.

In this sample, this clonotype turned up a few times. The chain links TRBV5-4 to TRBJ1-6, with 7 bases matching TRBD1. This CDR3 is 14 amino acids long. The V gene end was trimmed by 5 bases and the J gene end by 10 bases; junction bases not matched to a gene: 9. The germline V gene has CDR1 SGHNT and CDR2 YYREEE (reference sequence). The CDR3 coding sequence is TGTGCCAGCAGACTGACAGGGATGAACTCACCCCTCCACTTT. Translation gives CASRLTGMNSPLHF.

CDR3 sequence (DNA): TGCGCCAGCAGTTCACCGACAGACCTTAACACGGTAGCTTTCTTT. Protein sequence: CASSSPTDLNTVAFF. The rearrangement links TRBV4-1 to TRBJ1-1; TRBD1 might be the D (5 bases). This CDR3 contains 15 residues. Germline loops: CDR1 MGHRA, CDR2 YSYEKL. Trimming left V 6 bases short and J 10 bases short, with 24 bases between.

Regarding this clonotype: The CDR3 carries no conserved terminal phenylalanine or tryptophan, so it likely arises from a read error. The V gene is TRBV11-1, the J gene TRBJ2-1; 12 bases fit TRBD2. J was trimmed by 7 bases and V by 1 base; bases with no gene match: 8. The germline gives CDR1 SGHAT, CDR2 FQDESV (reference sequence). The CDR3 covers 17 residues. CDR3 sequence reads: CASSLGGLAGFYNEQFL. DNA for the CDR3: TGTGCCAGCAGCTTAGGAGGACTAGCGGGATTCTATAATGAGCAGTTCCTC.

The CDR3 nucleotides read TGTGCCAGCAGGGGGACAGGAATGAACTATGGCTACACCTTC. As protein: CASRGTGMNYGYTF. This chain joins TRBV12-3 or TRBV12-4 and TRBJ1-2, with 8 bases fitting TRBD1. Losses at the gene ends were 6 bases for V and 2 bases for J; bases not matched to a gene: 5. The CDR3 is 14 amino acids.